This entry is about one T cell receptor (beta chain). The antigen remains unidentified. It was with unique molecular identifiers that the TCRbeta library was prepared. Via MiXCR, TCRdb re-called the PCR reads, giving one row per CDR3 protein. This table holds around 490,000 distinct CDR3 sequences, about an eighth found once. The entry originates in a study of T-cell reconstitution after alpha-beta-depleted transplantation in children. Study results and limitations: From newly produced T cells came most of the T-cell counts and diversity one year after transplant.

The TCR was taken from a female patient aged 2 to 10 who had a stem cell transplant for aplastic anemia, so the T cells may come from the graft donor. The sample was PBMCs, mostly from graft donor cells, taken 180 days after TCRalphabeta/CD19-depleted stem cell transplant.

DNA of the CDR3: TGTGCCAGTAGTATATGGACTAGCGGTCATGAGCAGTTCTTC. It yields the protein CASSIWTSGHEQFF. V and J are TRBV19 and TRBJ2-1, with 10 bases that match TRBD2. Germline assignment: CDR1 LNHDA and CDR2 SQIVND (reference sequence). The CDR3 sequence is 14 residues long. Trimming cost V 2 bases and J 8 bases; bases outside gene matches: 3.